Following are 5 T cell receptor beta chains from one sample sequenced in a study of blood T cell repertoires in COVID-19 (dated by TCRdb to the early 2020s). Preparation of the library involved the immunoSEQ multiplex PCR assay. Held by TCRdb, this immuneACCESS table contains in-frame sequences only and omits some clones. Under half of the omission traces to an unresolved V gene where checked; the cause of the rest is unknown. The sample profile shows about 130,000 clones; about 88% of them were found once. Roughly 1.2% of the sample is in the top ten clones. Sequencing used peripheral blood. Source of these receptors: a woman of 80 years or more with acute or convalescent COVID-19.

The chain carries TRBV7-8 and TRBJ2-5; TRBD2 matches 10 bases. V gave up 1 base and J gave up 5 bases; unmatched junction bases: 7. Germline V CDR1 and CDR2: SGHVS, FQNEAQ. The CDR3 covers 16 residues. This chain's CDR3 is CASSLVAAGGSETQYF. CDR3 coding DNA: TGTGCCAGCAGCTTAGTTGCAGCGGGGGGGAGTGAGACCCAGTACTTC.

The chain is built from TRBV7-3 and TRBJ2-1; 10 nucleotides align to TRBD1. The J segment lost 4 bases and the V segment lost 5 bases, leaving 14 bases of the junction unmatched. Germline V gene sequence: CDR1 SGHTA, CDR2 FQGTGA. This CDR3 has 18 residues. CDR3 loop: CASSPNAGTGVQYNEQFF. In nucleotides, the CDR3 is TGTGCCAGCAGCCCCAACGCCGGGACAGGGGTCCAATACAATGAGCAGTTCTTC.

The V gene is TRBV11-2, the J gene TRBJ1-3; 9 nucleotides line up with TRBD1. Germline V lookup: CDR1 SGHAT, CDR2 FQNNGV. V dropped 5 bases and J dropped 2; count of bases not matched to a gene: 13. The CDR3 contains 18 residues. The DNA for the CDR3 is TGTGCCAGCAGCCTCAAACCGCCGGGACAGGGTGCTGGAAACACCATATATTTT. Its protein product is CASSLKPPGQGAGNTIYF.

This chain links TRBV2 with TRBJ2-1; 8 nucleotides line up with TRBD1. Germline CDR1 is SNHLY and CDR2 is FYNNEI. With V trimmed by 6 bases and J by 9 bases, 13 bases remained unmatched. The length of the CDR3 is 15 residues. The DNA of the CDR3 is TGTGCCAGCAGCGTGGGACAGGCAAGGTACGGTGAGCAGTTCTTC. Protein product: CASSVGQARYGEQFF.

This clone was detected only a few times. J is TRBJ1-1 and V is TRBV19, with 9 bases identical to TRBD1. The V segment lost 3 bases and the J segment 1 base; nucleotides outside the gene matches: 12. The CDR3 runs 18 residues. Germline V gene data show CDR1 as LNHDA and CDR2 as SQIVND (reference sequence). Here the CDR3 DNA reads TGTGCCAGTAGTATGGGGTTCGGGACAGGGTTCGGGAACACTGAAGCTTTCTTT. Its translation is CASSMGFGTGFGNTEAFF.